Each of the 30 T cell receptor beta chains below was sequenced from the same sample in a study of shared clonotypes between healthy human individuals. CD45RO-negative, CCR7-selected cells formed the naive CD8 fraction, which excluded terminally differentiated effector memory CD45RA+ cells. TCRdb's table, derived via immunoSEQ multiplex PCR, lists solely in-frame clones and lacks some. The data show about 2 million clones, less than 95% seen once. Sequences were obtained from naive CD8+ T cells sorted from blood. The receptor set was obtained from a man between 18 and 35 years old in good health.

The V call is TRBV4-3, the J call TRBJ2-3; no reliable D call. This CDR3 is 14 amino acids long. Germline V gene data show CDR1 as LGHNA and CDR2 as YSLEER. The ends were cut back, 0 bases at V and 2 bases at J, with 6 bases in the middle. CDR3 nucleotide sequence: TGCGCCAGCAGCCAAGATGTACCCACAGATACGCAGTATTTT. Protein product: CASSQDVPTDTQYF.

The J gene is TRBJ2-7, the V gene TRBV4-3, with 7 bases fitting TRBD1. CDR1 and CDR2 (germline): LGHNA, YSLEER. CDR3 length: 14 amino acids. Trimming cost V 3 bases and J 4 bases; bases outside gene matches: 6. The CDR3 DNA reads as TGCGCCAGCAGCCAGGAGACAGGGAGATACGAGCAGTACTTC. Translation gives CASSQETGRYEQYF.

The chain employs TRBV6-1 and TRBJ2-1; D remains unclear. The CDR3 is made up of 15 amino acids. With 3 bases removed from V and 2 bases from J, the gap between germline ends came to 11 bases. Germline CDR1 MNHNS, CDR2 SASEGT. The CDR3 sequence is CASSDGTTPYNEQFF. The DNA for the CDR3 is TGTGCCAGCAGTGACGGAACCACCCCCTACAATGAGCAGTTCTTC.

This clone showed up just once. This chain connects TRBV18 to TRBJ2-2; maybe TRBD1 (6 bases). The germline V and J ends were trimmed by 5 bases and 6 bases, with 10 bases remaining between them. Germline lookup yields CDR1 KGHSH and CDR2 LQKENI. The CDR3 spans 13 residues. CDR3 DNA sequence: TGTGCCAGCTCAATGACAGGCCCCGGGGAGCTGTTTTTT. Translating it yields CASSMTGPGELFF.

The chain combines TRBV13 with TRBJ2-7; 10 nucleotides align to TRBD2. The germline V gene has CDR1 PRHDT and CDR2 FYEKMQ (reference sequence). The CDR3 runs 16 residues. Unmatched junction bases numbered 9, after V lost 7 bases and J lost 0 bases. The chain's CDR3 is CASTSGRGALSYEQYF. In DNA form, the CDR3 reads TGTGCCAGCACCAGCGGGAGGGGGGCCCTCTCCTACGAGCAGTACTTC.

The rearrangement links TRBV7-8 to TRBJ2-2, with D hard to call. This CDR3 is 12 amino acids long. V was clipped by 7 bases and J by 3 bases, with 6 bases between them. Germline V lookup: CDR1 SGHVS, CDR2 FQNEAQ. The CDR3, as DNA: TGTGCCAGCAAGACCTACACCGGGGAGCTGTTTTTT. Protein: CASKTYTGELFF. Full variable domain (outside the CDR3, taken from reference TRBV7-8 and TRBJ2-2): GAGVSQSPRYKVAKRGQDVALRCDPISGHVSLFWYQQALGQGPEFLTYFQNEAQLDKSGLPSDRFFAERPEGSVSTLKIQRTQQEDSAVYLCASKTYTGELFFGEGSRLTVL.

Here the CDR3 DNA reads TGTGCCAGCAGCTTGGGTTCGGAGGCCTACGAGCAGTACTTC. Translating it yields CASSLGSEAYEQYF. V is TRBV5-6 and J is TRBJ2-7; D is perhaps TRBD2 (5 bases). This CDR3 contains 14 residues. V was pared by 0 bases and J by 2 bases, with 9 bases between. CDR1 is SGHDT and CDR2 is YYEEEE in the germline V gene.

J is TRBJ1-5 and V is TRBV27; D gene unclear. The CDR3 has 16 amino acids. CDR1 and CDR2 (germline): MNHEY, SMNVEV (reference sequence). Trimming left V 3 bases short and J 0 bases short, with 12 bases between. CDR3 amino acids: CASSLGRRGSNQPQHF. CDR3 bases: TGTGCCAGCAGTTTGGGCCGTCGGGGTAGCAATCAGCCCCAGCATTTT.

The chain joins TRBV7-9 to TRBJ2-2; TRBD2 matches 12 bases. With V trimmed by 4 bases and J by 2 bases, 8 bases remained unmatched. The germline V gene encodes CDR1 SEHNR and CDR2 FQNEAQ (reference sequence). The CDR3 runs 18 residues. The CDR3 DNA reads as TGTGCCAGCAGCTCAACACTAGCGGGAGGAGTTAACACCGGGGAGCTGTTTTTT. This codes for CASSSTLAGGVNTGELFF.

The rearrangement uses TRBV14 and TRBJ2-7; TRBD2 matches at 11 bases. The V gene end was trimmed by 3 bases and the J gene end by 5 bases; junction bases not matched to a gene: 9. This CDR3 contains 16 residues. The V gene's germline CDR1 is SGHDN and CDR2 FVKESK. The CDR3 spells CASSQGLAVPTDEQYF. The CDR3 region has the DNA TGTGCCAGCAGCCAGGGACTAGCGGTCCCAACCGACGAGCAGTACTTC.

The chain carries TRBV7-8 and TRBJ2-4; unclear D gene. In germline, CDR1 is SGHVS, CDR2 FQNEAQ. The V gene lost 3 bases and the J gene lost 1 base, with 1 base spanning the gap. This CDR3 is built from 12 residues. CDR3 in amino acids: CASSFAKNIQYF. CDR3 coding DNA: TGTGCCAGCAGCTTTGCCAAAAACATTCAGTACTTC.

The CDR3 coding sequence is TGTGCCAGCAGCACCGAGGGGACAGGGGGTGGTTACAATGAGCAGTTCTTC. Encoded protein: CASSTEGTGGGYNEQFF. This chain uses TRBV7-2 with TRBJ2-1, with 11 bases fitting TRBD1. Germline V gene lookup returns CDR1 SGHTA and CDR2 FQGNSA. CDR3 size: 17 residues. Losses at the gene ends were 5 bases for V and 4 bases for J; bases not matched to a gene: 10.

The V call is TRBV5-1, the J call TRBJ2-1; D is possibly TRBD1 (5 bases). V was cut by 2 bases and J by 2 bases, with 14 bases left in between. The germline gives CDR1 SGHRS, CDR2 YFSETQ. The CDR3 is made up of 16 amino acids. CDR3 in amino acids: CASSFFGYRTYNEQFF. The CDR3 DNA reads TGCGCCAGCAGCTTCTTTGGATACAGGACCTACAATGAGCAGTTCTTC.

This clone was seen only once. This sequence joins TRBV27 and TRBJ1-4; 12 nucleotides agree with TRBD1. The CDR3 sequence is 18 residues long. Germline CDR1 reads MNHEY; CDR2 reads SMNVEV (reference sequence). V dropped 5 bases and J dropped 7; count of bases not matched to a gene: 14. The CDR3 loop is CASSGVVGTGGFGEKLFF. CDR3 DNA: TGTGCCAGCAGTGGGGTTGTTGGGACAGGGGGCTTTGGTGAAAAACTGTTTTTT.

CDR3: CASSSRLAGVFDEQFF. In DNA form, the CDR3 reads TGTGCCAGCAGCTCGCGACTAGCGGGAGTTTTTGATGAGCAGTTCTTC. The V and J genes are TRBV13 and TRBJ2-1; TRBD2 agrees at 12 bases. Germline CDR1 and CDR2: PRHDT and FYEKMQ (reference sequence). The trim removed 4 bases at V and 8 bases at J, leaving 9 bases unmatched. The CDR3 length is 16 residues.

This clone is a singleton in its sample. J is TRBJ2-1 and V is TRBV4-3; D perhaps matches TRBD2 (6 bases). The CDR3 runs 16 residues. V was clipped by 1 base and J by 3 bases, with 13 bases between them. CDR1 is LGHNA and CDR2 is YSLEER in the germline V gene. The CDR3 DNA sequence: TGCGCCAGCAGCCAAGGTTATAGCGGAGACTACAATGAGCAGTTCTTC. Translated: CASSQGYSGDYNEQFF.

The CDR3 is CASSASFLSTVTGELFF. The CDR3 nucleotides are TGTGCCAGCAGTGCTAGCTTCTTAAGTACGGTCACCGGGGAGCTGTTTTTT. The V call is TRBV27, the J call TRBJ2-2, with D tentatively TRBD2 (5 bases). Germline CDR1 and CDR2: MNHEY and SMNVEV (reference sequence). This CDR3 is built from 17 residues. Trimming pared 5 bases from V and 4 bases from J, leaving 20 bases between.

The CDR3 is CASSHERQGAYEQYF. CDR3 coding DNA: TGCGCCAGCAGCCATGAAAGACAGGGGGCTTACGAGCAGTACTTC. The chain employs TRBV4-3 and TRBJ2-7; 10 bases match TRBD1. Germline V gives CDR1 LGHNA, CDR2 YSLEER. The V gene end was trimmed by 3 bases and the J gene end by 4 bases; junction bases not matched to a gene: 6. This CDR3 has 15 amino acids.

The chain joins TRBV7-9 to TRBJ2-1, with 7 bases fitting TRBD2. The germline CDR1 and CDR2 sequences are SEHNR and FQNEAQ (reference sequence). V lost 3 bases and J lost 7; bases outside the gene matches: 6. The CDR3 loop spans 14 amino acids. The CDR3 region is CASSFGGAGNEQFF. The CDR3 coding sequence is TGTGCCAGCAGCTTTGGGGGAGCGGGGAATGAGCAGTTCTTC.

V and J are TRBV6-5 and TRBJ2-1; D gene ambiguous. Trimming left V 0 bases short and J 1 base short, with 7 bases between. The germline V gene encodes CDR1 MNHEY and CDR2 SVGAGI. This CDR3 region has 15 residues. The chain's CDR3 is CASSYSPESYNEQFF. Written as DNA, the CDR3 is TGTGCCAGCAGTTACTCCCCAGAGTCCTACAATGAGCAGTTCTTC.

CDR3 protein: CASSYQNYNSPLHF. For the CDR3, the DNA is TGTGCCAGCAGTTACCAGAACTATAATTCACCCCTCCACTTT. This chain joins TRBV6-5 and TRBJ1-6; D ambiguous. The germline gives CDR1 MNHEY, CDR2 SVGAGI. This CDR3 is built from 14 residues. The V end was cut by 2 bases, the J end by 3 bases, with 5 bases between.

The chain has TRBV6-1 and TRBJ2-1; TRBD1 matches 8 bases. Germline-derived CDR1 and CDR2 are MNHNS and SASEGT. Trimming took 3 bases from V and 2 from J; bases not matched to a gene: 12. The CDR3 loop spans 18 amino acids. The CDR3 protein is CASSEVTGGRWAYNEQFF. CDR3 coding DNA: TGTGCCAGCAGTGAGGTTACAGGGGGGAGGTGGGCCTACAATGAGCAGTTCTTC.

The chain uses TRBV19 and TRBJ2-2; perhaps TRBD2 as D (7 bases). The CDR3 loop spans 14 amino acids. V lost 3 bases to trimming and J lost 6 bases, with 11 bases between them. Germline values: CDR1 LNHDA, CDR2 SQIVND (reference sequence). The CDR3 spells CASSIWGGPGELFF. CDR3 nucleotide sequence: TGTGCCAGTAGTATTTGGGGGGGGCCCGGGGAGCTGTTTTTT.

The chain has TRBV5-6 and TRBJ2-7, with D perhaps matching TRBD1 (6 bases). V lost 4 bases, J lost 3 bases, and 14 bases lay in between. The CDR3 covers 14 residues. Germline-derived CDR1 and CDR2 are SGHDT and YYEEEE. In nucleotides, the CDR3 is TGTGCCAGCAGCCAACTAACAGGGTACTACGAGCAGTACTTC. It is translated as CASSQLTGYYEQYF.

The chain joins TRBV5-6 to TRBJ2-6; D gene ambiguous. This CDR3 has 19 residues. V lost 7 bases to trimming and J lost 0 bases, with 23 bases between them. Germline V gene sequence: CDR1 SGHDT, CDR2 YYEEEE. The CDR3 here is CASATPFYSIDSGANVLTF. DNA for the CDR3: TGTGCCAGCGCCACTCCTTTTTACTCAATTGACTCTGGGGCCAACGTCCTGACTTTC.

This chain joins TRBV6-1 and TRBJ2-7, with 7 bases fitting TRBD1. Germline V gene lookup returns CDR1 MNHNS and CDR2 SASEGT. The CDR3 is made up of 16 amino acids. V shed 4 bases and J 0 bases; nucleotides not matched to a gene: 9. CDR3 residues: CASSGLRDSSSYEQYF. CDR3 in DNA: TGTGCCAGCAGTGGCCTCCGGGACAGCAGCTCCTACGAGCAGTACTTC.

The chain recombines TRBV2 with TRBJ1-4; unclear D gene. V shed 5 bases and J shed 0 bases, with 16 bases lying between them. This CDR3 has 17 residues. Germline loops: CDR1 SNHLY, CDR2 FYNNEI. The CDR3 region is CASSSPYEFATNEKLFF. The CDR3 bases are TGTGCCAGCAGTTCCCCTTATGAGTTTGCAACTAATGAAAAACTGTTTTTT.

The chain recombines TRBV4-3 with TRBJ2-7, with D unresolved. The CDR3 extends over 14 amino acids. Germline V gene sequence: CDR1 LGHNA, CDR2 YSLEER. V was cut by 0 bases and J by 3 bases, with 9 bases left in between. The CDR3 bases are TGCGCCAGCAGCCAAGATAACGGCGGCTACGAGCAGTACTTC. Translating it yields CASSQDNGGYEQYF.

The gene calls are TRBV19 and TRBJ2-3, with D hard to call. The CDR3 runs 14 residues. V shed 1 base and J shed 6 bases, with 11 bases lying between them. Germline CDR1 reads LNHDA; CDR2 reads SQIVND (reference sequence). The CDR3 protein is CASSIGSSLDTQYF. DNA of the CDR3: TGTGCCAGTAGTATAGGTTCCTCTCTCGATACGCAGTATTTT.

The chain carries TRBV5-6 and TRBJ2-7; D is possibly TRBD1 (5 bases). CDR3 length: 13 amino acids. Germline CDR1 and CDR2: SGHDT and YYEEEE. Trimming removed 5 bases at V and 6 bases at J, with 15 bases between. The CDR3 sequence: CASRIGASGEQYF. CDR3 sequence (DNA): TGTGCCAGCAGGATAGGGGCCTCCGGCGAGCAGTACTTC.